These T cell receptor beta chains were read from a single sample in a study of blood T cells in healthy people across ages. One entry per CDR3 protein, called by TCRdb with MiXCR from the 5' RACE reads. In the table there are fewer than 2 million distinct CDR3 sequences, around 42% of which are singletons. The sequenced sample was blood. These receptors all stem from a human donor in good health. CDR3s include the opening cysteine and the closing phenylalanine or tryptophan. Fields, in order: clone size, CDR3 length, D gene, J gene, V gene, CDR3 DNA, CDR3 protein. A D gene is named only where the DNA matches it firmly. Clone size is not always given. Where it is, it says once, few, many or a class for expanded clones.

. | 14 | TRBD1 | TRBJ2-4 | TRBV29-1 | TGCAGCGTTGAGCGGACAGGGGGTACGGGGGAGCAGTACTTC | CSVERTGGTGEQYF
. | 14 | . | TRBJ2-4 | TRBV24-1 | TGTGCCACCAGTGCTCAGGGCTCGCAAAACATTCAGGACTTC | CATSAQGSQNIQDF
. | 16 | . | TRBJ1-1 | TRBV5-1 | TGCGCCAGCAGCTTGGGAGTAGGGCGCGTACACACTGAAGCTTTCTTT | CASSLGVGRVHTEAFF
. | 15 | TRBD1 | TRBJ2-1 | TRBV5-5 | TGTGCCAGCAGCGACGGACAGGGGGAATACAATGAGCAGTTCTTC | CASSDGQGEYNEQFF
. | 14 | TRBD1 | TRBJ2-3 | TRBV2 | TGTGCCAGAACGTTCGACAGGGGTGGCGATACGCAGTATTTT | CARTFDRGGDTQYF
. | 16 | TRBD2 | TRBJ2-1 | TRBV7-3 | TGTGCCAGCACCTTAGGACTAGCTAGCTCCTACAATGAGCAGTTCTTC | CASTLGLASSYNEQFF
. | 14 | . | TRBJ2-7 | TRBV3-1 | TGTGCCAGCAGCCAAGAGGACGGTTTCTACGAGCAGTACTTC | CASSQEDGFYEQYF
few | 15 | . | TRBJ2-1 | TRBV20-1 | TGCAGTGCTTCCCGACAGGCTGACCTATACAATGAGCAGTTCTTC | CSASRQADLYNEQFF
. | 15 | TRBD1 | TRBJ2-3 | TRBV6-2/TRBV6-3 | TGTGCCAGCAGACAAACAGGGGGTCGGGGAGATACGCAGTATTTT | CASRQTGGRGDTQYF
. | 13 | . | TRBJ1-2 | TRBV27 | TGTGCCAGCAGTTTAACCGGGATCTATGGCTACACCTTC | CASSLTGIYGYTF
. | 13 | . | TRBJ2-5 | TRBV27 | TGTGCCAGCAGTTACGTGTTGGCAGAGACCCAGTACTTC | CASSYVLAETQYF
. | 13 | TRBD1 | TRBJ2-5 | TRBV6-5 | TGTGCCAGCAGGCGGACAGGGGGAGAGACCCAGTACTTC | CASRRTGGETQYF
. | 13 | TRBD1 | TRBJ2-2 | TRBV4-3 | TGCGCCAGCAGCCAGACAGGGTCCGGGGAGCTGTTTTTT | CASSQTGSGELFF
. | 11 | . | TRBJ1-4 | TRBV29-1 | TGCAGCATTGAAGATTCCGAAAAACTGTTTTTT | CSIEDSEKLFF
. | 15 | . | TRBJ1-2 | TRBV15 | TGTGCCACCAGCGGCCTTTACGCAGGAGACTATGGCTACACCTTC | CATSGLYAGDYGYTF
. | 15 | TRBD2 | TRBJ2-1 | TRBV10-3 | TGTGCCATCACCGGCGGGGGGGTAAGGGGCGATGAGCAGTTCTTC | CAITGGGVRGDEQFF
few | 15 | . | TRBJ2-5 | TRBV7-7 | TGTGCTAGCAGCTTACACACTACCAGCCAAGAGACCCAGTACTTC | CASSLHTTSQETQYF
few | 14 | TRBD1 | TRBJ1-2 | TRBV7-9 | TGTGCCAGCAGCTTACCGGGACAGTATTCTGGCTACACCTTC | CASSLPGQYSGYTF
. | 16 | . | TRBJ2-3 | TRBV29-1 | TGCAGCGTTGACCATCTGAGGGGATCGGGGACAGATACGCAGTATTTT | CSVDHLRGSGTDTQYF
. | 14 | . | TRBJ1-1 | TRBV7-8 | TGTGCCAGCAGCTTTGCCGGGACCGAGTCGATGGCTTTCTTT | CASSFAGTESMAFF
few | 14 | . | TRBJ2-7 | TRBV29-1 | TGCAGCGTTGAAGTTTATGAGCAGGGCCTCGAGCAGTACTTC | CSVEVYEQGLEQYF
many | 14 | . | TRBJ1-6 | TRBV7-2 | TGTGCCAGCAGCTTAGGAGGGGATAATTCACCCCTCCACTTT | CASSLGGDNSPLHF
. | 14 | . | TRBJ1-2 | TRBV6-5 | TGTGCCAGCAGTCCGAAAGGAAGGGGCTATGGCTACACCTTC | CASSPKGRGYGYTF
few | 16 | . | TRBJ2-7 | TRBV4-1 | TGCGCCAGCAGCCAAGAAACAGGGAGATACTACTACGAGCAGTACTTC | CASSQETGRYYYEQYF
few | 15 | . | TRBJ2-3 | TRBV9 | TGTGCCAGCAGCGTATGGTCAGGGCCGCCAGATACGCAGTATTTT | CASSVWSGPPDTQYF
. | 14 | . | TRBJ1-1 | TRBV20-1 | TGCAGTGCCTCCACAGGGAAGGTCAGGACTGAAGCTTTCTTT | CSASTGKVRTEAFF
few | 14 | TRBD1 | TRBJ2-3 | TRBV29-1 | TGCAGCGTTGCACAGGGGGTCCGCACAGATACGCAGTATTTT | CSVAQGVRTDTQYF
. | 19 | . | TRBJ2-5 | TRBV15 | TGTGCCACCAGCAGACTAGGGGGTACTATCGAGGAGTTACAAGAGACCCAGTACTTC | CATSRLGGTIEELQETQYF
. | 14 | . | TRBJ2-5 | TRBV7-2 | TGTGCCAGCAGTGGGCAGGGCTACAATCAGCCCCAGTACTTC | CASSGQGYNQPQYF
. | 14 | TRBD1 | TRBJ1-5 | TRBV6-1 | TGTGCCAGCAACCCGACAGGGTCTAATCAGCCCCAGCATTTT | CASNPTGSNQPQHF
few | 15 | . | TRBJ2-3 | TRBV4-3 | TGCGCCAGCAGCCAAGATGAGCTGGGCACAGATACGCAGTATTTT | CASSQDELGTDTQYF
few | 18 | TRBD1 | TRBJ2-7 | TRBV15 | TGTGCCACCAGCAGAGATCTCCTAACCTGGGGACAGTCCTACGAGCAGTACTTC | CATSRDLLTWGQSYEQYF
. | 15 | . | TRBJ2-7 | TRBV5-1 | TGCGCCAGCAGCTTGACAGGACAGAACTCCTACGAGCAGTACTTC | CASSLTGQNSYEQYF
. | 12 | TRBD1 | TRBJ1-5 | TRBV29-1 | TGCAGCGTTCAGACAGGGAAACAGCCCCAGCATTTT | CSVQTGKQPQHF
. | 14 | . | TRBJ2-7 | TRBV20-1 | TGCAGTGCTAGTATGTCGCAGGGGAGTGACGAGCAGTACTTC | CSASMSQGSDEQYF
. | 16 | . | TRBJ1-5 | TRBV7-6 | TGTGCCAGCAGCTTAGCGCGGGGGGAGACCAATCAGCCCCAGCATTTT | CASSLARGETNQPQHF
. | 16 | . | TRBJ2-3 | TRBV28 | TGTGCCAGCAGTTTATCAGGGGCGTTGCAGACAGATACGCAGTATTTT | CASSLSGALQTDTQYF
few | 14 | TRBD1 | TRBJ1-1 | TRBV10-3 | TGTGCCATCAGTGGAGGACAGGGAGGACCTGAAGCTTTCTTT | CAISGGQGGPEAFF
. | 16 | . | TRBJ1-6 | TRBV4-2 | TGTGCCAGCAGCCAAGATCCGTCAGGTTTCGGTTCACCCCTCCACTTT | CASSQDPSGFGSPLHF
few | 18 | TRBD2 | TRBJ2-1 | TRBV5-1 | TGCGCCAGCAGCTTGGACACCGTTAGCGGGGGGGCCACTGATGAGCAGTTCTTC | CASSLDTVSGGATDEQFF
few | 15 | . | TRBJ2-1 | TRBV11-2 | TGTGCCAGCAGCCTCTACTCAGGGGCGGGGGATGAGCAGTTCTTC | CASSLYSGAGDEQFF
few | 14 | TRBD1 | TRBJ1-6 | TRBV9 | TGTGCCAGCAGCGTGGGACAGAATAATTCACCCCTCCACTTT | CASSVGQNNSPLHF
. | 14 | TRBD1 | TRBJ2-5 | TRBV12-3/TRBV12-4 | TGTGCCAGCAGTTTCAGGACAGGGAGTAGTCCCCAGTACTTC | CASSFRTGSSPQYF
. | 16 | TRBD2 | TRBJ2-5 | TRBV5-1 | TGCGCCAGCAGCTTGGATCTAGCGGGGAACCAAGAGACCCAGTACTTC | CASSLDLAGNQETQYF
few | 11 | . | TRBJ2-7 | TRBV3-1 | TGTGCCAGCAGCCAACGTCTCGAGCAGTACTTC | CASSQRLEQYF
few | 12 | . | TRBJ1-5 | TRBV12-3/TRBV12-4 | TGTGCCAGCAGTTTTGGCAGTCAGCCCCAGCATTTT | CASSFGSQPQHF
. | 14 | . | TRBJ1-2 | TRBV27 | TGTGCCAGCAGTGCAGCGCTCCCCGGGGGTGGCTACACCTTC | CASSAALPGGGYTF